This T cell receptor (beta chain) emerged from a study of spatial heterogeneity in lung cancer. The study tagged each TCR cDNA molecule with a unique molecular identifier. A single record per CDR3 protein comes from TCRdb applying MiXCR to the 5' RACE reads. The profile covers around 4,000 distinct CDR3 sequences, with approximately 30% appearing a single time and about 15% taken by the ten largest. Sample time point: sample taken at primary tumor resection. Unsorted whole RNA from tumor, nontumor lung or frozen PBMC underwent sequencing. The donors comprised around 72 untreated early-stage non-small cell lung cancer patients. This clonotype is classed as medium-sized. Germline assignment: CDR1 DFQATT and CDR2 SNEGSKA (reference sequence). The CDR3 is 14 amino acids. Trimming took 3 bases from V and 3 from J; bases not matched to a gene: 3.

The receptor's source is a male donor with early-stage non-small cell lung cancer. Sequenced here: normal lung tissue next to the tumor, sampled at surgery. This chain joins TRBV20-1 and TRBJ1-4; TRBD1 agrees at 8 bases. The chain's CDR3 is CSASRGLPNEKLFF. The CDR3 DNA reads as TGCAGTGCTAGCAGGGGGCTCCCTAATGAAAAACTGTTTTTT.